The 24 T cell receptor beta chains given below trace back to one sample, sequenced in a study of OX40 agonist ivuxolimab in advanced cancers. The protocol was immunoSEQ multiplex PCR, while the TCRdb copy is restricted to in-frame clones and leaves out a portion. The sample lists tens of thousands of clones, about 87% occurring once. Sequenced here: CD4+ or CD8+ T cells sorted from blood, sampled in a trial of the OX40 agonist ivuxolimab. These receptors were taken from an adult with an advanced solid tumor such as melanoma, head and neck, liver or kidney cancer.

The genes are TRBV5-4 and TRBJ1-2; 8 bases match TRBD1. The CDR3 sequence is 14 residues long. Germline V gives CDR1 SGHNT, CDR2 YYREEE (reference sequence). The junction had 5 bases not matched to a gene; V was cut back by 3 bases and J by 4 bases. The CDR3: CASSSTGVAYGYTF. For the CDR3, the DNA is TGTGCCAGCAGCTCGACAGGGGTCGCCTATGGCTACACCTTC.

This clone was picked up a small number of times. V gene TRBV27 combines with J gene TRBJ2-1; 7 nucleotides match TRBD2. Losses at the gene ends were 5 bases for V and 5 bases for J; bases not matched to a gene: 6. In germline, CDR1 is MNHEY, CDR2 SMNVEV (reference sequence). This CDR3 spans 14 amino acids. In DNA form, the CDR3 reads TGTGCCAGCAGTCTCTATACTAGCGACAATGAGCAGTTCTTC. This codes for CASSLYTSDNEQFF.

J is TRBJ2-3 and V is TRBV7-9; a weak D match, TRBD1 (6 bases). CDR3 length: 14 amino acids. Trimming pared 5 bases from V and 0 bases from J, leaving 9 bases between. Germline CDR1 and CDR2: SEHNR and FQNEAQ (reference sequence). CDR3 protein: CASSPTGSTDTQYF. The CDR3 coding sequence is TGTGCCAGCAGCCCTACAGGGAGCACAGATACGCAGTATTTT.

The chain uses TRBV6-5 and TRBJ1-1; D not certain. This CDR3 spans 14 amino acids. Germline CDR1 is MNHEY and CDR2 is SVGAGI. Trimming removed 8 bases from V and 1 base from J, with 14 bases in between. CDR3 amino acids: CASVSREKNTEAFF. Written as DNA, the CDR3 is TGTGCCAGCGTGTCGCGGGAAAAGAACACTGAAGCTTTCTTT.

V gene TRBV28 combines with J gene TRBJ2-5, with 7 bases that match TRBD1. The CDR3 loop spans 15 amino acids. Losses at the gene ends were 1 base for V and 1 base for J; bases not matched to a gene: 3. Per the germline V gene, CDR1 is MDHEN and CDR2 is SYDVKM. CDR3 loop: CASSLSAGGQETQYF. The CDR3 DNA sequence: TGTGCCAGCAGTTTATCAGCAGGGGGCCAAGAGACCCAGTACTTC.

The V call is TRBV6-1, the J call TRBJ1-2, with a possible D match to TRBD1 (6 bases). Germline CDR1 and CDR2: MNHNS and SASEGT. V lost 3 bases to trimming and J lost 2 bases, with 10 bases between them. The CDR3 consists of 14 residues. CDR3 sequence: CASSDQGQNYGYTF. DNA for the CDR3: TGTGCCAGCAGTGACCAGGGGCAAAACTATGGCTACACCTTC.

This clone came up a few times. V usage is TRBV6-6 and J usage is TRBJ1-1, with a possible D match to TRBD1 (5 bases). Trimming stripped 6 bases from V and 5 bases from J, with 19 bases between. The CDR3 totals 15 residues. Germline V gene lookup returns CDR1 MNHNY and CDR2 SVGAGI (reference sequence). The CDR3 DNA is TGTGCCAGCAGCTCCCGGGAGGGGCAGCGGACTGAAGCTTTCTTT. Translated: CASSSREGQRTEAFF.

The chain recombines TRBV11-2 with TRBJ2-7; 7 nucleotides align to TRBD1. Germline V gene lookup returns CDR1 SGHAT and CDR2 FQNNGV. This CDR3 has 12 amino acids. V shed 5 bases and J 5 bases; nucleotides not matched to a gene: 3. The CDR3 region is CASSPQGHEQYF. DNA of the CDR3: TGTGCCAGCAGCCCACAGGGGCACGAGCAGTACTTC.

This clone was counted once. The V call is TRBV7-6, the J call TRBJ2-1; 14 positions match TRBD2. The germline V gene has CDR1 SGHVS and CDR2 FNYEAQ. Germline trimming cut 5 bases from V and 1 base from J; bases unmatched to any gene: 10. CDR3 length: 19 amino acids. CDR3 loop: CASSASGTSGRSSYNEQFF. Written as DNA, the CDR3 is TGTGCCAGCAGCGCTTCCGGGACTAGCGGGAGATCTTCCTACAATGAGCAGTTCTTC.

The chain joins TRBV4-2 to TRBJ2-3, with 8 positions matching TRBD2. J lost 1 base, V lost 2 bases, and 2 bases had no gene match. The CDR3 has 15 amino acids. Germline loops: CDR1 LGHNA, CDR2 YNFKEQ. CDR3 sequence (DNA): TGTGCCAGCAGCCAATCGACTAGCGGCACAGATACGCAGTATTTT. Its translation: CASSQSTSGTDTQYF.

The chain uses TRBV15 and TRBJ2-7; 8 positions agree with TRBD2. The CDR3 spans 15 residues. J lost 2 bases, V lost 5 bases, and 8 bases had no gene match. The germline V gene encodes CDR1 LNHNV and CDR2 YYDKDF (reference sequence). CDR3 sequence reads: CATSPSSGPTYEQYF. The CDR3 DNA reads as TGTGCCACCAGCCCCTCTAGCGGGCCCACCTACGAGCAGTACTTC.

This clone was seen only once. V and J are TRBV5-4 and TRBJ2-5; D might be TRBD1 (5 bases). The V gene lost 1 base and the J gene lost 1 base, with 11 bases spanning the gap. The CDR3 totals 15 residues. CDR1 is SGHNT, CDR2 YYREEE, per germline (reference sequence). This chain's CDR3 is CASSLPGRGQETQYF. CDR3 nucleotides: TGTGCCAGCAGCTTGCCGGGTAGGGGCCAAGAGACCCAGTACTTC.

The chain joins TRBV6-1 to TRBJ1-1; weak D call: TRBD1 (5 bases). V dropped 3 bases and J dropped 1 base, with 9 bases sitting between them. Germline CDR1 and CDR2: MNHNS and SASEGT. The CDR3 totals 14 residues. The CDR3 region has the DNA TGTGCCAGCAGTGACATGACAGAGAACACTGAAGCTTTCTTT. It specifies CASSDMTENTEAFF.

Remarks on this clone: Since a much larger clone is just one base distant, this may be a read error. The chain links TRBV6-5 to TRBJ2-7, with D unclear. V was clipped by 2 bases and J by 0 bases, with 8 bases between them. Germline-derived CDR1 and CDR2 are MNHEY and SVGAGI. The CDR3 spans 14 residues. The CDR3 region is CASSYGVSSYEQYF. CDR3 bases: TGTGCCAGCAGTTACGGGGTTAGCTCCTACGAGCAGTACTTC.

This clone was detected a few times. The chain combines TRBV4-1 with TRBJ2-2; TRBD2 matches at 9 bases. The CDR3 has 19 residues. The ends lost 1 base at V and 0 bases at J; junction bases unmatched: 9. Germline values: CDR1 MGHRA, CDR2 YSYEKL. The CDR3 bases are TGCGCCAGCAGCCAAGCTGTGGGTAGCGGGGGACCGAACACCGGGGAGCTGTTTTTT. It yields the protein CASSQAVGSGGPNTGELFF.

The chain carries TRBV28 and TRBJ2-5; D may be TRBD1 (6 bases). V lost 5 bases and J lost 1, with 17 bases in between. CDR1 MDHEN and CDR2 SYDVKM come from the germline V gene. This CDR3 has 16 amino acids. The CDR3 loop is CASSPVGTLSQETQYF. In DNA, the CDR3 is TGTGCCAGCAGTCCAGTCGGGACACTAAGCCAAGAGACCCAGTACTTC.

This chain uses TRBV6-5 with TRBJ1-1, with D hard to call. V lost 7 bases and J 1 base, leaving 13 bases between the germline ends. Germline lookup yields CDR1 MNHEY and CDR2 SVGAGI. The CDR3 is 14 residues long. The CDR3 loop is CASNKGGGNTEAFF. The CDR3, as DNA: TGTGCCAGCAACAAAGGTGGCGGGAACACTGAAGCTTTCTTT.

This chain links TRBV11-3 with TRBJ1-4; no reliable D call. V lost 5 bases, J lost 5 bases, and 12 bases lay in between. The CDR3 length is 14 residues. Germline V CDR1 and CDR2: SGHNT, YENEEA. The CDR3 here is CASSKGGSNEKLFF. CDR3 bases: TGTGCCAGCAGCAAGGGAGGATCCAATGAAAAACTGTTTTTT.

The chain combines TRBV28 with TRBJ1-2, with a possible D match to TRBD1 (6 bases). Per the germline V gene, CDR1 is MDHEN and CDR2 is SYDVKM. This CDR3 comprises 12 residues. The ends were cut back, 5 bases at V and 4 bases at J, with 8 bases in the middle. CDR3 residues: CASSGGVYGYTF. The CDR3 DNA reads as TGTGCCAGCAGTGGGGGCGTCTATGGCTACACCTTC.

The chain couples TRBV6-5 to TRBJ2-7; D tentatively reads TRBD1 or TRBD2 (6 bases each). CDR1 and CDR2 (germline): MNHEY, SVGAGI. CDR3 length: 14 residues. The V end was cut by 5 bases, the J end by 7 bases, with 18 bases between. As DNA, the CDR3 is TGTGCCAGCAGTGGCGGGGCAGGGGCAAGAGAGCAGTACTTC. It specifies CASSGGAGAREQYF.

The CDR3 is CASSLTGGSEPQHF. CDR3 nucleotides: TGTGCCAGCAGTTTAACAGGGGGCTCGGAGCCCCAGCATTTT. V and J are TRBV28 and TRBJ1-5, with 9 bases matching TRBD1. Unmatched junction bases numbered 4, after V lost 2 bases and J lost 8 bases. Germline V gene lookup returns CDR1 MDHEN and CDR2 SYDVKM. This CDR3 comprises 14 residues.

This clone was seen only a few times. V usage is TRBV19 and J usage is TRBJ1-5; D ambiguous. Trimming cost V 3 bases and J 0 bases, with 9 bases left between them. This CDR3 has 15 amino acids. Germline assignment: CDR1 LNHDA and CDR2 SQIVND (reference sequence). The CDR3 DNA reads TGTGCCAGTAGTATCCTACAAGTTAGCAATCAGCCCCAGCATTTT. Its protein product is CASSILQVSNQPQHF.

The chain joins TRBV25-1 to TRBJ2-2; TRBD2 might be the D (6 bases). The CDR3 is 14 residues long. Trimming left V 6 bases short and J 0 bases short, with 8 bases between. CDR1 MGHDK and CDR2 SYGVNS come from the germline V gene. As DNA, the CDR3 is TGTGCCAGCAGGGGGACTGCGAACACCGGGGAGCTGTTTTTT. Protein sequence: CASRGTANTGELFF.

The chain couples TRBV5-1 to TRBJ1-5; a weak D match, TRBD1 (5 bases). Germline V gene lookup returns CDR1 SGHRS and CDR2 YFSETQ. CDR3 length: 18 residues. Trimming removed 2 bases at V and 0 bases at J, with 18 bases between. In DNA form, the CDR3 reads TGCGCCAGCAGCTTACTCCCTTCAGGAGGGGATAGCAATCAGCCCCAGCATTTT. Amino acids: CASSLLPSGGDSNQPQHF.